This T cell receptor beta chain originates from a study of T-cell reconstitution after alpha-beta-depleted transplantation in children. The study's findings and limits: At the one-year point after transplant, T-cell counts and TCRbeta diversity were found to come mostly from T cells that had been newly produced.

This clonotype was seen at least ten times. Its antigen is as yet unknown. As it was prepared, the TCRbeta library received unique molecular identifiers. TCRdb independently ran MiXCR on the PCR reads; one entry per CDR3 protein. The data contain roughly 300,000 distinct CDR3 sequences, around 10% of them singletons. Sequencing was performed on peripheral blood, taken 180 days after TCRalphabeta/CD19-depleted stem cell transplant. This TCR came from a male patient aged 2 to 10 who had a stem cell transplant for chronic granulomatous disease, so the T cells may come from the graft donor.

The CDR3 is CASSLSRKDSPLHF. The CDR3 region has the DNA TGTGCCAGCAGTTTAAGCAGAAAGGATTCACCCCTCCACTTT. The J gene is TRBJ1-6, the V gene TRBV12-3 or TRBV12-4; D is uncertain. Trimming took off 2 bases at V and 8 bases at J, with 10 bases between the two ends. This CDR3 comprises 14 residues.